This T cell receptor beta chain was profiled in a study of blood T cell repertoires in COVID-19. About the research overall: T cells, B-cell-depleted T cells, or PBMCs provided the cDNA or gDNA that served as material.

The length of the CDR3 is 11 residues. Germline assignment: CDR1 SGHTA and CDR2 FQGNSA. Trimming took 4 bases from V and 5 from J, leaving 5 bases between them. Only in-frame clones appear in the TCRdb table, and some are missing; sequencing was by immunoSEQ multiplex PCR. This table holds approximately 68,000 clones, 75% to 90% found once. This clone has just a few counts. The sample contains more than one DNA sequence encoding this CDR3. Material for sequencing was peripheral blood. V gene TRBV7-2 combines with J gene TRBJ2-5; D remains unclear. This clonotype was obtained from a woman of 80 years or more with active or convalescent COVID-19. The DNA of the CDR3 is TGTGCCAGCAGCTCCGGGGAGACCCAGTACTTC. This encodes CASSSGETQYF.